The clone carrying this T cell receptor beta chain was seen repeatedly, ten times or more. The data are from a study of neurological immune-mediated disorders. The V end lost 5 bases, the J end lost 0 bases, and 10 bases lay between the germline ends. CDR1 is MGHDK, CDR2 SYGVNS, per germline. The CDR3 totals 15 residues. Where libraries were unsorted, they were derived from 2 million PBMCs stored at -80 degrees C. cDNA was made by 5'RACE with 10-nucleotide random UMIs. TCRdb ran MiXCR on the 5' RACE reads and lists one entry per CDR3 protein. The sample carries more than 45,000 distinct CDR3 sequences, under 3% recorded once.

This TCR was sampled from a man aged 50-59 years with multiple sclerosis. The sample comprised PBMCs. The V and J genes are TRBV25-1 and TRBJ1-4; perhaps TRBD1 as D (5 bases). DNA of the CDR3: TGTGCCAGCAGTCCAGGGACGGCAACTAATGAAAAACTGTTTTTT. Translating gives CASSPGTATNEKLFF.